This T cell receptor (beta chain) was sequenced for a study of spatial heterogeneity in lung cancer. About the study: Median follow-up for sequenced PBMC samples was roughly 22 months after resection, when such samples existed. As counted in raw reads, each unique TCR and UMI combination appeared more than ten times on average.

The CDR3 extends over 13 amino acids. Trimming took off 8 bases at V and 2 bases at J, with 13 bases between the two ends. The germline gives CDR1 MNHEY, CDR2 SVGEGT. Time point denoted: blood at routine non-recurrence follow-up after resection. Sequencing covered unsorted whole RNA taken from tumor, nontumor lung or frozen PBMC. This clonotype occurred many times. MiXCR was run by TCRdb on the 5' RACE reads, yielding one entry per CDR3 protein. Among approximately 70,000 distinct CDR3 sequences listed, around 9.3% were seen once. This sequence originates from a female donor with early-stage non-small cell lung cancer. The source material was PBMCs, sampled at follow-up. The rearrangement joins TRBV6-2 or TRBV6-3 to TRBJ2-7; D tentatively fits TRBD1 or TRBD2 (5 bases each). CDR3 sequence reads: CASENGAPYEQYF. Written as DNA, the CDR3 is TGTGCCAGCGAAAACGGGGCCCCCTACGAGCAGTACTTC.